A selection of T cell receptor beta chains follows, all from one sample in a study of blood T cells in healthy people across ages. TCRdb reanalysed the 5' RACE reads using MiXCR and keeps one entry per CDR3 protein. The table includes 1,300,000 or so distinct CDR3 sequences, around 59% detected once. Input material: blood. These receptors originate from a man aged 18-30 years in good health. CDR3s include the opening cysteine and the closing phenylalanine or tryptophan. The order of the fields is CDR3 length, V gene, D gene, J gene, CDR3 protein. D genes are given only for firm matches.

12	TRBV6-2/TRBV6-3	NA	TRBJ2-2	CASSYNPGELFF
15	TRBV5-1	TRBD1	TRBJ2-7	CASSWADRGPYEQYF
15	TRBV4-3	TRBD1	NA	CASSQSGQGLDEQYF
14	TRBV10-3	TRBD2	TRBJ2-3	CAIRGAGVRGTQYF
16	TRBV7-9	TRBD1	TRBJ1-1	CASSSSGQGDNTEAFF
16	TRBV14	NA	TRBJ2-1	CASSRIGGYSYNEQFF
16	TRBV5-5	NA	TRBJ1-4	CASSLDITAIPEKLFF
15	TRBV20-1	NA	TRBJ1-1	CSAGVSRGMNTEAFF
15	TRBV20-1	NA	TRBJ1-5	CSARRGLGSNQPQHF
14	TRBV10-2	NA	TRBJ2-7	CASTGGDGHHEQYF
17	TRBV12-3/TRBV12-4	NA	NA	CASSLVGGPSSAYEQYF
13	TRBV6-1	NA	TRBJ2-1	CASSEMPRQHAFF
13	TRBV12-5	NA	TRBJ2-5	CASGLASQETQYF
16	TRBV4-1	TRBD1	TRBJ2-7	CASSQEGQGSSYEQYF
15	TRBV9	TRBD1	TRBJ1-3	CASSDGTAIGNTIYF
14	TRBV5-1	TRBD1	NA	CASSSRDRAGTQYF
17	TRBV29-1	TRBD2	TRBJ2-7	CSARGGSGSLSSYEQYF
13	TRBV7-6	NA	TRBJ1-2	CASSPGTKGGYTF
16	TRBV5-1	NA	TRBJ2-7	CASSLRHGLSAYEQYF
13	TRBV20-1	NA	TRBJ2-5	CSDTGRNYNEQYF
17	TRBV11-3	TRBD2	TRBJ2-1	CASSKIGTSGGYNEQFF
15	TRBV14	TRBD1	TRBJ2-1	CASSHRTGKYNEQFF
15	TRBV29-1	TRBD2	TRBJ2-7	CSASRGTSGDYEQYF
15	TRBV12-3/TRBV12-4	TRBD1	TRBJ1-2	CASSASDRGDYGYTF
14	TRBV29-1	NA	TRBJ1-2	CSAEDPNLNYGYTF
15	TRBV10-3	NA	TRBJ2-7	CAISESPTGYYEQYF
15	TRBV4-2	NA	TRBJ2-3	CASSSGGGVGGTQYF
14	TRBV4-2	NA	TRBJ2-2	CASSQDGYTGELFF
16	TRBV4-2	NA	TRBJ2-1	CASSPGANYLYNEQFF
15	TRBV28	NA	TRBJ2-7	CASGRRGSASYEQYF
13	TRBV25-1	NA	TRBJ1-2	CASMGGRQLGYTF
12	TRBV24-1	NA	TRBJ1-2	CATSDPRGSYTF
14	TRBV4-1	NA	TRBJ1-2	CASSQDPKGNGYTF
12	TRBV6-5	NA	TRBJ2-1	CASSSGDLEQFF
20	TRBV7-9	NA	TRBJ1-1	CASSLVRGSFLSGHSSGAFF
15	TRBV21-1	NA	TRBJ2-5	CASSKINRGQETQYF